Following are 32 T cell receptor beta chains from one sample sequenced in a study of cytomegalovirus exposure and HLA in healthy donors. Assay: immunoSEQ multiplex PCR; the TCRdb copy retains only in-frame clones and omits some. The sample includes a few hundred thousand clones, around nine tenths of them seen just once. Sequencing input: PBMCs. These receptors originate from a woman younger than 30 in good health and CMV-seronegative.

The chain carries TRBV27 and TRBJ1-1, with TRBD1 as a possible D gene (5 bases). Trimming left V 0 bases short and J 7 bases short, with 15 bases between. Germline lookup yields CDR1 MNHEY and CDR2 SMNVEV (reference sequence). CDR3 length equals 15 residues. DNA of the CDR3: TGTGCCAGCAGTTTATCGGTAGACAGTCTAAATGAAGCTTTCTTT. Its protein is CASSLSVDSLNEAFF.

This chain links TRBV6-6 with TRBJ2-2, with 7 bases fitting TRBD2. CDR3 size: 14 residues. V was pared by 7 bases and J by 1 base, with 3 bases of the junction left unmatched. Germline V gene sequence: CDR1 MNHNY, CDR2 SVGAGI (reference sequence). Here the CDR3 reads CASKRDQNTGELFF. Written as DNA, the CDR3 is TGTGCCAGCAAGCGGGACCAGAACACCGGGGAGCTGTTTTTT.

V and J are TRBV7-8 and TRBJ2-1; 11 bases align to TRBD2. The length of the CDR3 is 16 residues. Germline trimming cut 5 bases from V and 4 bases from J; bases unmatched to any gene: 7. Germline lookup yields CDR1 SGHVS and CDR2 FQNEAQ. CDR3 in amino acids: CASSLSRLAGYNEQFF. The CDR3 region has the DNA TGTGCCAGCAGCCTCTCACGACTAGCGGGGTACAATGAGCAGTTCTTC. The full variable domain, in which reference TRBV7-8 and TRBJ2-1 provide the parts outside the CDR3, is GAGVSQSPRYKVAKRGQDVALRCDPISGHVSLFWYQQALGQGPEFLTYFQNEAQLDKSGLPSDRFFAERPEGSVSTLKIQRTQQEDSAVYLCASSLSRLAGYNEQFFGPGTRLTVL.

The chain combines TRBV25-1 with TRBJ2-5; D is unresolved. V was trimmed by 5 bases and J by 4 bases, leaving 23 bases between them. There are 17 residues in the CDR3. Per germline, CDR1 MGHDK and CDR2 SYGVNS. Here the CDR3 DNA reads TGTGCCAGCAGTAACCTCTTTGAGAGTCCTACCTCAGAGACCCAGTACTTC. This gives the protein CASSNLFESPTSETQYF.

The chain has TRBV7-8 and TRBJ2-7, with a tentative D call TRBD2 (6 bases). The CDR3 covers 17 residues. CDR1 SGHVS and CDR2 FQNEAQ come from the germline V gene. Trimming pared 5 bases from V and 2 bases from J, leaving 22 bases between. The DNA of the CDR3 is TGTGCCAGCAGCCCCCATCGAGTAGCGGAAATTACCTACGAGCAGTACTTC. Translated: CASSPHRVAEITYEQYF.

V usage is TRBV27 and J usage is TRBJ1-1; no firm D call. V lost 6 bases, J lost 0 bases, and 14 bases lay in between. The CDR3 has 15 residues. Germline loops: CDR1 MNHEY, CDR2 SMNVEV (reference sequence). The DNA for the CDR3 is TGTGCCAGCAGGACTCTTTCGATGATGAACACTGAAGCTTTCTTT. This sequence encodes CASRTLSMMNTEAFF.

V usage is TRBV5-6 and J usage is TRBJ2-7; D possibly corresponds to TRBD2 (7 bases). Trimming took off 4 bases at V and 2 bases at J, with 22 bases between the two ends. The length of the CDR3 is 17 residues. Germline CDR1 and CDR2: SGHDT and YYEEEE. The CDR3 sequence: CASSLTLGGGPPYEQYF. CDR3 in DNA: TGTGCCAGCAGCCTGACTTTGGGGGGGGGCCCCCCCTACGAGCAGTACTTC.

The rearrangement joins TRBV28 to TRBJ2-1; 8 bases align to TRBD2. The CDR3 is 16 amino acids. V lost 5 bases and J lost 3; bases outside the gene matches: 9. Germline V gene data show CDR1 as MDHEN and CDR2 as SYDVKM. CDR3 residues: CASSPQMTSDYNEQFF. The CDR3 nucleotides are TGTGCCAGCAGTCCCCAAATGACTAGCGACTACAATGAGCAGTTCTTC.

The chain carries TRBV27 and TRBJ2-1; 8 bases fit TRBD1. CDR3 length: 15 amino acids. CDR1 and CDR2 (germline): MNHEY, SMNVEV (reference sequence). Germline trimming cut 4 bases from V and 9 bases from J; bases unmatched to any gene: 11. The chain's CDR3 is CASSYRDRPSGEQFF. DNA for the CDR3: TGTGCCAGCAGTTACCGGGACAGGCCCTCCGGTGAGCAGTTCTTC.

This chain joins TRBV28 and TRBJ2-7; TRBD2 might be the D (5 bases). V dropped 7 bases and J dropped 0 bases, with 19 bases sitting between them. Germline V gives CDR1 MDHEN, CDR2 SYDVKM. This CDR3 region has 16 residues. CDR3 coding DNA: TGTGCCAGCACCCCACCCGGACTCAAGAGCTCCTACGAGCAGTACTTC. The encoded protein is CASTPPGLKSSYEQYF.

The CDR3 sequence is CASSSGLAGTNEQFF. In DNA form, the CDR3 reads TGCGCCAGCAGCTCTGGACTAGCGGGGACCAATGAGCAGTTCTTC. The V and J genes are TRBV5-1 and TRBJ2-1, with 12 bases fitting TRBD2. Trimming at V came to 3 bases and at J to 6 bases, leaving 4 bases not matched to a gene. Looked up from germline, CDR1 is SGHRS and CDR2 is YFSETQ. This CDR3 region has 15 residues.

The genes are TRBV19 and TRBJ1-2; tentatively, D is TRBD1 (5 bases). Per the germline V gene, CDR1 is LNHDA and CDR2 is SQIVND (reference sequence). V dropped 3 bases and J dropped 1 base, with 9 bases sitting between them. The CDR3 covers 14 residues. This CDR3 is CASSIGQGNYGYTF. CDR3 coding DNA: TGTGCCAGTAGTATTGGTCAGGGTAACTATGGCTACACCTTC.

V gene TRBV14 combines with J gene TRBJ1-3, with D perhaps matching TRBD1 (6 bases). The V gene's germline CDR1 is SGHDN and CDR2 FVKESK. Trimming removed 4 bases from V and 0 bases from J, with 13 bases in between. CDR3 size: 16 residues. The CDR3: CASSPGVDSSGNTIYF. CDR3 in DNA: TGTGCCAGCAGCCCAGGAGTGGACAGCTCTGGAAACACCATATATTTT. Together with reference TRBV14 and TRBJ1-3, the CDR3 gives the full variable domain: EAGVTQFPSHSVIEKGQTVTLRCDPISGHDNLYWYRRVMGKEIKFLLHFVKESKQDESGMPNNRFLAERTGGTYSTLKVQPAELEDSGVYFCASSPGVDSSGNTIYFGEGSWLTVV.

The chain carries TRBV19 and TRBJ2-5; 7 bases match TRBD2. The CDR3 runs to 13 residues. CDR1 is LNHDA, CDR2 SQIVND, per germline (reference sequence). V lost 10 bases to trimming and J lost 6 bases; unmatched junction nucleotides: 11. Here the CDR3 reads CATAGRVRQTQYF. The CDR3 DNA sequence: TGTGCCACTGCGGGGAGGGTGAGGCAGACCCAGTACTTC. Using reference TRBV19 and TRBJ2-5 for the parts outside the CDR3, the full variable domain is DGGITQSPKYLFRKEGQNVTLSCEQNLNHDAMYWYRQDPGQGLRLIYYSQIVNDFQKGDIAEGYSVSREKKESFPLTVTSAQKNPTAFYLCATAGRVRQTQYFGPGTRLLVL.

The V call is TRBV29-1, the J call TRBJ2-4; 11 bases align to TRBD1. The CDR3 totals 18 residues. The ends lost 4 bases at V and 3 bases at J; junction bases unmatched: 14. The germline CDR1 and CDR2 sequences are SQVTM and ANQGSEA. The CDR3 sequence: CSVGGQGVRHCGKNIQYF. The CDR3 coding sequence is TGCAGCGTTGGGGGACAGGGGGTTCGTCACTGTGGCAAAAACATTCAGTACTTC.

This chain links TRBV28 with TRBJ2-5, with TRBD2 matching over 8 bases. The CDR3 runs to 16 residues. From germline, CDR1 is MDHEN and CDR2 SYDVKM. Unmatched junction bases numbered 10, after V lost 7 bases and J lost 0 bases. CDR3 coding DNA: TGTGCCAGCAACTCAGCGGGAGCAGCTGACCAAGAGACCCAGTACTTC. This translates into CASNSAGAADQETQYF.

This chain links TRBV28 with TRBJ2-1; the match to TRBD2 covers 11 bases. V was pared by 4 bases and J by 4 bases, with 3 bases of the junction left unmatched. This CDR3 has 15 amino acids. CDR1 is MDHEN, CDR2 SYDVKM, per germline. The CDR3 nucleotides read TGTGCCAGCAGTTGGGGGACTAGCGGTTACAATGAGCAGTTCTTC. It translates to CASSWGTSGYNEQFF.

This clone was recorded a few times. The genes are TRBV6-6 and TRBJ1-1; D unclear. Trimming removed 2 bases at V and 8 bases at J, with 18 bases between. The germline V gene has CDR1 MNHNY and CDR2 SVGAGI (reference sequence). There are 15 residues in the CDR3. The CDR3 DNA is TGTGCCAGCAGTTACGCGACCGGGAGATCTGCGGAAGCTTTCTTT. This codes for CASSYATGRSAEAFF.

The rearrangement links TRBV4-1 to TRBJ2-7; D may be TRBD1 (5 bases). Trimming took 1 base from V and 3 from J, leaving 13 bases between them. CDR1 and CDR2 (germline): MGHRA, YSYEKL. The length of the CDR3 is 15 residues. The CDR3 region has the DNA TGCGCCAGCAGCCAAGCGGCTAGGGGCGACTACGAGCAGTACTTC. Translated, it gives CASSQAARGDYEQYF.

The chain links TRBV6-1 to TRBJ2-7; D ambiguous. Germline CDR1 MNHNS, CDR2 SASEGT. V was trimmed by 4 bases and J by 2 bases, leaving 18 bases between them. The CDR3 extends over 16 amino acids. The CDR3 nucleotides read TGTGCCAGCAGTGGGGCTCGTGTGGTACCGACCTACGAGCAGTACTTC. It yields the protein CASSGARVVPTYEQYF.

This chain joins TRBV7-2 and TRBJ2-5, with D maybe TRBD2 (6 bases). CDR1 is SGHTA, CDR2 FQGNSA, per germline. CDR3 length equals 15 residues. Trimming took off 1 base at V and 7 bases at J, with 16 bases between the two ends. CDR3 nucleotides: TGTGCCAGCAGCTTAGTCGTGGGAGCGGGTGGGACCCAGTACTTC. Its protein is CASSLVVGAGGTQYF.

The rearrangement uses TRBV20-1 and TRBJ2-1; D remains unclear. V lost 1 base and J 8 bases, leaving 6 bases between the germline ends. The germline V gene has CDR1 DFQATT and CDR2 SNEGSKA (reference sequence). This CDR3 has 11 residues. This CDR3 is CSARGGYEQFF. In DNA, the CDR3 is TGCAGTGCTAGAGGAGGTTATGAGCAGTTCTTC.

This clone was recorded a few times. The chain uses TRBV27 and TRBJ2-7; 7 nucleotides match TRBD1. Germline CDR1 MNHEY, CDR2 SMNVEV (reference sequence). With V trimmed by 2 bases and J by 2 bases, 0 bases remained unmatched. This CDR3 has 13 residues. The CDR3: CASSLGTAYEQYF. The CDR3 region has the DNA TGTGCCAGCAGTTTAGGGACAGCCTACGAGCAGTACTTC.

The genes are TRBV27 and TRBJ2-1, with TRBD2 matching 10 bases. The CDR3 spans 13 residues. Germline CDR1 is MNHEY and CDR2 is SMNVEV (reference sequence). Losses at the gene ends were 8 bases for V and 6 bases for J; bases not matched to a gene: 4. CDR3 sequence: CASHPSGGNEQFF. The CDR3 DNA reads TGTGCCAGCCATCCTAGCGGGGGCAATGAGCAGTTCTTC.

This chain joins TRBV2 and TRBJ2-1; no clear D gene. Germline CDR1 reads SNHLY; CDR2 reads FYNNEI. V lost 6 bases and J 5 bases, leaving 17 bases between the germline ends. CDR3 length equals 15 residues. The CDR3 region is CASRVGAAPDNEQFF. For the CDR3, the DNA is TGTGCCAGCAGAGTCGGTGCCGCCCCTGACAATGAGCAGTTCTTC.

Here the CDR3 reads CASSLSGVPNEKLFF. In DNA, the CDR3 is TGTGCCAGCAGCCTATCAGGGGTACCTAATGAAAAACTGTTTTTT. This chain connects TRBV7-2 to TRBJ1-4; TRBD1 is a possible D gene (6 bases). V was shortened by 5 bases and J by 3 bases, with 13 bases between the two germline ends. Germline values: CDR1 SGHTA, CDR2 FQGNSA. The CDR3 sequence is 15 residues long.

This clone was seen just once. This chain connects TRBV9 to TRBJ1-2; maybe TRBD1 (5 bases). Per germline, CDR1 SGDLS and CDR2 YYNGEE. The CDR3 is 16 amino acids. V shed 2 bases and J shed 6 bases, with 20 bases lying between them. The CDR3 reads CASSVLIFDSIDGYTF. The CDR3 DNA reads TGTGCCAGCAGCGTTCTAATATTTGACAGTATAGATGGCTACACCTTC.

The sample holds one count of this clone. The J gene is TRBJ2-7, the V gene TRBV18; D may be TRBD1 (7 bases). Germline V gives CDR1 KGHSH, CDR2 LQKENI. The CDR3 is 16 residues long. Trimming stripped 3 bases from V and 7 bases from J, with 22 bases between. The CDR3 reads CASSPPSTGRLGEQYF. The CDR3 coding sequence is TGTGCCAGCTCACCCCCTTCGACAGGGAGACTAGGAGAGCAGTACTTC.

The V call is TRBV19, the J call TRBJ2-7, with D perhaps TRBD2 (6 bases). CDR3 length: 16 amino acids. CDR1 LNHDA and CDR2 SQIVND come from the germline V gene (reference sequence). V lost 0 bases to trimming and J lost 4 bases, with 16 bases between them. The chain's CDR3 is CASSIDLESGLYEQYF. CDR3 in DNA: TGTGCCAGTAGTATAGATCTTGAGAGCGGACTATACGAGCAGTACTTC.

The J gene is TRBJ1-2, the V gene TRBV25-1; 11 bases fit TRBD1. The CDR3 covers 14 residues. Germline V gene sequence: CDR1 MGHDK, CDR2 SYGVNS. With V trimmed by 3 bases and J by 8 bases, 5 bases remained unmatched. This CDR3 reads CASSEGQGVYGYTF. As DNA, the CDR3 is TGTGCCAGCAGTGAGGGACAGGGGGTTTACGGCTACACCTTC.

The chain is built from TRBV29-1 and TRBJ1-1; TRBD1 aligns across 10 bases. Germline CDR1 reads SQVTM; CDR2 reads ANQGSEA. V shed 8 bases and J 1 base; nucleotides not matched to a gene: 10. The CDR3 is 15 residues long. CDR3 nucleotides: TGCAGCTCCCGTGGGACAGGGGCCCCGAACACTGAAGCTTTCTTT. The encoded protein is CSSRGTGAPNTEAFF.

V is TRBV7-2 and J is TRBJ2-7, with 11 bases identical to TRBD1. V was pared by 4 bases and J by 6 bases, with 8 bases of the junction left unmatched. Germline CDR1 reads SGHTA; CDR2 reads FQGNSA. The CDR3 length is 15 residues. The CDR3 nucleotides are TGTGCCAGCAGCTCCCAAGGGACAGGGGGGGTCGAGCAGTACTTC. Its protein product is CASSSQGTGGVEQYF.